The entry that follows covers one T cell receptor (beta chain) sequence. Its antigen is currently unknown. The CDR3 is 12 amino acids. The V and J ends lost 5 bases and 7 bases respectively, with 12 bases between them. Germline V gives CDR1 MNHEY, CDR2 SMNVEV (reference sequence). The data derive from a study of CD8 T cell repertoires and HIV-1 epitope variants. Study at large: Each of Twenty-five Gag and Nef epitope peptides stimulated a separate culture. Tested: three Gag epitope families, Nef HW9 and YT9.

Clones were sequenced by immunoSEQ multiplex PCR, and TCRdb holds only the in-frame ones, with some missing. Here the sample spans approximately 5,000 clones, less than 70% being singletons. Findings and limits, study-wide: This assay reports beta chains of antigen-expanded cells, not T cell function.

The sequence was collected from a male donor with HIV. The chain has TRBV27 and TRBJ2-7, with D unclear. The sequencing input was cultured CD8+ T cells derived from PBMCs. The CDR3 bases are TGTGCCAGCAGTCTATTACGTGGTGAGCAGTACTTC. It codes for CASSLLRGEQYF.